Below are 2 T cell receptor beta chains sequenced from a single sample in a study of T-cell reconstitution after alpha-beta-depleted transplantation in children. Molecular barcoding with unique molecular identifiers was used for the TCRbeta library. TCRdb fed the PCR reads into MiXCR, producing one record per CDR3 protein. This table holds 900,000 or so distinct CDR3 sequences, about 16% found once. The material sequenced was PBMCs, mostly from graft donor cells, taken 360 days after TCRalphabeta/CD19-depleted stem cell transplant. The receptor set was obtained from a male patient younger than 18 who had a stem cell transplant for acute lymphoblastic leukemia, so the T cells may come from the graft donor.

This clonotype was picked up a small number of times. The chain combines TRBV5-1 with TRBJ2-2; 10 nucleotides line up with TRBD2. Losses at the gene ends were 0 bases for V and 8 bases for J; bases not matched to a gene: 4. Germline CDR1 is SGHRS and CDR2 is YFSETQ. The CDR3 sequence is 15 residues long. The DNA of the CDR3 is TGCGCCAGCAGCTTGGATCTAGCGGGAGTGGGGGAGCTGTTTTTT. Protein: CASSLDLAGVGELFF. Variable domain in full (rest from reference TRBV5-1 and TRBJ2-2): KAGVTQTPRYLIKTRGQQVTLSCSPISGHRSVSWYQQTPGQGLQFLFEYFSETQRNKGNFPGRFSGRQFSNSRSEMNVSTLELGDSALYLCASSLDLAGVGELFFGEGSRLTVL.

In this sample, this clonotype turned up many times. This chain uses TRBV5-5 with TRBJ2-1; 7 positions agree with TRBD2. This CDR3 is 17 amino acids long. V dropped 0 bases and J dropped 1; count of bases not matched to a gene: 7. Per the germline V gene, CDR1 is SGHKS and CDR2 is YYEKEE (reference sequence). In DNA form, the CDR3 reads TGTGCCAGCAGCTTGGGTAGGACTAGAACATCCTACAATGAGCAGTTCTTC. Its translation is CASSLGRTRTSYNEQFF.